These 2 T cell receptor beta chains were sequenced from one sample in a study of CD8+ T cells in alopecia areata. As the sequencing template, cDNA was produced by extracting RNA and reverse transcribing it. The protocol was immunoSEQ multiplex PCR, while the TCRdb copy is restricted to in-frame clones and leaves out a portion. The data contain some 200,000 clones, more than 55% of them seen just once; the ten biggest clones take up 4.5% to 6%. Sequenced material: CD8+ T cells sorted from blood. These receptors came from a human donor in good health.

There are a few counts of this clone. CDR3 region: CASSINVDMNTEAFF. CDR3 DNA: TGTGCCAGCAGTATTAATGTCGACATGAACACTGAAGCTTTCTTT. V is TRBV6-6 and J is TRBJ1-1; D uncertain. Germline loops: CDR1 MNHNY, CDR2 SVGAGI (reference sequence). The CDR3 loop spans 15 amino acids. V dropped 5 bases and J dropped 0 bases, with 13 bases sitting between them.

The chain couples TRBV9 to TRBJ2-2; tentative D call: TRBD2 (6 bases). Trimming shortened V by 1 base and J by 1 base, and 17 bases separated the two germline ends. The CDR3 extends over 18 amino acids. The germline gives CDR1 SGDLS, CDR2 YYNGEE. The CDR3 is CASSVPRAPGENTGELFF. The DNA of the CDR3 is TGTGCCAGCAGCGTACCCAGGGCTCCGGGAGAGAACACCGGGGAGCTGTTTTTT.